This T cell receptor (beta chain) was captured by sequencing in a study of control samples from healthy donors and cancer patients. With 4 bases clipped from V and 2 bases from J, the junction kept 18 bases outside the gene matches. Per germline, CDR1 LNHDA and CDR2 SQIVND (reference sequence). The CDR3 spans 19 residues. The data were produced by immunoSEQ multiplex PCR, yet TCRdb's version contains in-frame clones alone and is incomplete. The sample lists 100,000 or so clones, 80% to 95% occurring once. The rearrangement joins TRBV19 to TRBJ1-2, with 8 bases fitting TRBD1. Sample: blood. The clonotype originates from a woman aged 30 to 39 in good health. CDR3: CASSKVAGGAPWQNYGYTF. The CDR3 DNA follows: TGTGCCAGTAGTAAAGTGGCAGGGGGCGCCCCCTGGCAAAACTATGGCTACACCTTC.